This note documents a single TCR beta chain sequence. Its antigen is as yet unknown. Deletions cut 6 bases from V and 9 bases from J, with 12 bases between. Germline V gene sequence: CDR1 LNHDA, CDR2 SQIVND (reference sequence). The length of the CDR3 is 11 residues. Profiling relied on immunoSEQ multiplex PCR, and the TCRdb table lists in-frame clones only, not all of them. Here the sample spans roughly 80,000 clones, about four fifths being singletons. This sample is part of a study of radiotherapy plus CTLA-4 blockade in lung cancer. Background on the study: Objective response was observed in roughly a sixth of patients, and disease control in roughly 30%.

Study-level results: Once radiotherapy plus ipilimumab had been given, TCR clones derived from tumor expanded in blood.

This receptor was identified in a human donor with non-small cell lung cancer who had a partial response to radiotherapy plus ipilimumab. Some clones in this sample may be carry-over from other donors' samples. This rearrangement joins TRBV19 to TRBJ2-7; the D gene is possibly TRBD2 (5 bases). Sequencing was performed on peripheral blood, taken from a patient treated with radiotherapy plus ipilimumab. CDR3 amino acids: CASSSGGGQYF. Written as DNA, the CDR3 is TGTGCCAGTAGCAGCGGTGGTGGGCAGTACTTC.